There are a few counts of the clone carrying this T cell receptor (beta chain). As yet, its antigen is unknown. MiXCR, applied by TCRdb to the reads, yields one record per CDR3 protein. In the table there are about 180,000 distinct CDR3 sequences, about an eighth of which are singletons. The data derive from a study of T cell repertoires in cytomegalovirus infection. About the research overall: Public TCR beta signatures were indicative of both CMV infection and a matching HLA type. The study's findings and limits: Summed frequency of shared TCR beta families picked out CMV carriers who also had the relevant HLA.

Per germline, CDR1 SGHRS and CDR2 YFSETQ. This CDR3 spans 13 amino acids. After removal of 6 bases from V and 2 bases from J, the junction contained 4 bases not matched to a gene. The V gene is TRBV5-1, the J gene TRBJ2-7, with 8 bases matching TRBD1. Material for sequencing was PBMCs. This receptor was identified in a human donor in good health (CMV status not recorded). Some clones in this sample may be carry-over from other donors' samples. The CDR3 sequence is CASKQGEPYEQYF. CDR3 in DNA: TGCGCCAGCAAACAGGGGGAGCCCTACGAGCAGTACTTC.